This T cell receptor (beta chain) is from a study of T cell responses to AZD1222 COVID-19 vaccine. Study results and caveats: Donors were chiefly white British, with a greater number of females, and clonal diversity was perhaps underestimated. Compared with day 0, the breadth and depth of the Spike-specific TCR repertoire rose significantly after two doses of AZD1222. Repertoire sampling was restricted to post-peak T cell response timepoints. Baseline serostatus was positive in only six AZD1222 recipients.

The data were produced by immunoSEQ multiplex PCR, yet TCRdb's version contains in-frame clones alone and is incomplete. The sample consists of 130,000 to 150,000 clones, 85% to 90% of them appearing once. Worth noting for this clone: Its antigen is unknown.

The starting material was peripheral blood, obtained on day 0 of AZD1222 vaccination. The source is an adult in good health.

CDR3 sequence (DNA): TGTGCCAGTAGTATAGAGAGGGCTTCGAACTATGGCTACACCTTC. Translating it yields CASSIERASNYGYTF. The chain couples TRBV19 to TRBJ1-2; D unclear. This CDR3 region has 15 residues. CDR1 is LNHDA and CDR2 is SQIVND in the germline V gene (reference sequence). The V gene lost 0 bases and the J gene lost 2 bases, with 10 bases spanning the gap.